Listed here is a single T cell receptor beta chain. Its target is not known. The junction does not match germline at one end; this may be a read error. The CDR3 covers 12 residues. From germline, CDR1 is SGHAT and CDR2 FQNNGV. These data belong to a study of blood T cells in healthy people across ages. A sample-barcoded 5' primer and a J-beta primer mix were used in a second PCR of about 7 to 12 cycles. The template-switch adaptor, which had 12 random nucleotides, put a tag on each cDNA molecule. Samples each returned at least 3 million CDR3-containing paired-end reads. TCRdb redid the calling of the 5' RACE reads with MiXCR, one entry per CDR3 protein. The data contain 1.5 million to 1.8 million distinct CDR3 sequences, around 40% of them singletons. Study-level points and caveats: Greater diversity and more naive CD4+ cells were seen in long-lived donors than in aged donors.

Each sample provided at least 5 micrograms of extracted total RNA. This chain links TRBV11-2 with TRBJ1-1; D gene unclear. This TCR was sampled from a woman aged 18-30 years in good health. Material for sequencing was blood. The CDR3 here is CAGSLTGAEAFF. CDR3 nucleotide sequence: TGTGCCGGCAGCTTAACCGGGGCTGAAGCTTTCTTT.